The TCR beta chain under discussion was sequenced for a study of cytomegalovirus exposure and HLA in healthy donors. The PCR used 60 Vbeta and 13 Jbeta primers. Profiled with immunoSEQ multiplex PCR; TCRdb holds only in-frame clones, not every one. The sample yields 45,000 to 65,000 clones, 73% seen once. The CDR3 sequence is 15 residues long. CDR1 is KGHSH, CDR2 LQKENI, per germline. V lost 3 bases and J 2 bases, leaving 11 bases between the germline ends. The rearrangement links TRBV18 to TRBJ2-1; TRBD2 might be the D (6 bases). The source of this sequence is a man younger than 30 in good health and CMV-seronegative. Sequencing input: PBMCs. The CDR3 nucleotides read TGTGCCAGCTCACCTGACGGGAGCCCCTACAATGAGCAGTTCTTC. It specifies CASSPDGSPYNEQFF. The entire variable domain, with the rest obtained from reference TRBV18 and TRBJ2-1, is as follows: NAGVMQNPRHLVRRRGQEARLRCSPMKGHSHVYWYRQLPEEGLKFMVYLQKENIIDESGMPKERFSAEFPKEGPSILRIQQVVRGDSAAYFCASSPDGSPYNEQFFGPGTRLTVL.